The 21 T cell receptor beta chains reported below all come from one sample, sequenced in a study of OX40 agonist ivuxolimab in advanced cancers. TCRdb's table, derived via immunoSEQ multiplex PCR, lists solely in-frame clones and lacks some. The table includes 70,000 or so clones, about 86% detected once. Sequences were derived from CD4+ or CD8+ T cells sorted from blood, sampled in a trial of the OX40 agonist ivuxolimab. The source of these receptors is an adult with an advanced solid tumor such as melanoma, head and neck, liver or kidney cancer.

The chain employs TRBV6-5 and TRBJ2-7, with D unresolved. CDR3 length: 15 residues. Trimming removed 6 bases from V and 7 bases from J, with 22 bases in between. Germline loops: CDR1 MNHEY, CDR2 SVGAGI. CDR3 region: CASRGTADPAGEQYF. CDR3 nucleotide sequence: TGTGCCAGCAGGGGCACAGCCGACCCAGCAGGAGAGCAGTACTTC.

The chain uses TRBV5-5 and TRBJ2-5; 7 bases align to TRBD1. CDR1 SGHKS and CDR2 YYEKEE come from the germline V gene (reference sequence). The CDR3 runs 13 residues. The J segment lost 5 bases and the V segment lost 4 bases, leaving 5 bases of the junction unmatched. The CDR3 is CASSMTGKETQYF. The CDR3 DNA follows: TGTGCCAGCAGCATGACAGGGAAGGAGACCCAGTACTTC.

The chain carries TRBV18 and TRBJ2-3, with 8 bases matching TRBD2. The CDR3 extends over 17 amino acids. V lost 1 base, J lost 2 bases, and 8 bases stayed unmatched. CDR1 KGHSH and CDR2 LQKENI come from the germline V gene. CDR3 nucleotide sequence: TGTGCCAGCTCACCACTTAGAACTAGCGGAGTCACAGATACGCAGTATTTT. Translation gives CASSPLRTSGVTDTQYF.

This clone was seen only a few times. The CDR3 loop reads CASSHNEQFF. The CDR3 DNA is TGTGCCAGCAGCCACAATGAGCAGTTCTTC. The chain carries TRBV14 and TRBJ2-1; no clear D. Looked up from germline, CDR1 is SGHDN and CDR2 is FVKESK. V was cut by 3 bases and J by 6 bases, with 0 bases left in between. The CDR3 covers 10 residues. Variable domain in full (rest from reference TRBV14 and TRBJ2-1): EAGVTQFPSHSVIEKGQTVTLRCDPISGHDNLYWYRRVMGKEIKFLLHFVKESKQDESGMPNNRFLAERTGGTYSTLKVQPAELEDSGVYFCASSHNEQFFGPGTRLTVL.

The chain has TRBV27 and TRBJ1-5; TRBD1 agrees at 11 bases. V lost 2 bases to trimming and J lost 2 bases; unmatched junction nucleotides: 11. This CDR3 is built from 19 residues. Germline V gives CDR1 MNHEY, CDR2 SMNVEV (reference sequence). The CDR3 region is CASSLRTGQGGIGNQPQHF. CDR3 sequence (DNA): TGTGCCAGCAGTTTACGGACGGGACAGGGGGGAATTGGCAATCAGCCCCAGCATTTT.

This clone turned up a few times. The rearrangement uses TRBV5-1 and TRBJ2-1, with 7 bases aligning to TRBD2. V gave up 4 bases and J gave up 6 bases; unmatched junction bases: 10. Germline values: CDR1 SGHRS, CDR2 YFSETQ. The CDR3 loop spans 15 amino acids. The DNA of the CDR3 is TGCGCCAGCAGCGCGAGTGGACTAGTAACCAATGAGCAGTTCTTC. Amino acid sequence: CASSASGLVTNEQFF.

This clone was detected only once. The V and J genes are TRBV28 and TRBJ2-3, with D possibly being TRBD1 (5 bases). Trimming took off 3 bases at V and 1 base at J, with 17 bases between the two ends. The V gene's germline CDR1 is MDHEN and CDR2 SYDVKM. CDR3 length: 17 amino acids. The CDR3 region has the DNA TGTGCCAGCAGTTTGGTAAGGGGTGGGGTTCGCACAGATACGCAGTATTTT. Its translation is CASSLVRGGVRTDTQYF.

The chain uses TRBV10-3 and TRBJ1-5, with no clear D. CDR3 length equals 15 residues. V lost 3 bases, J lost 0 bases, and 9 bases lay in between. Germline V gene lookup returns CDR1 ENHRY and CDR2 SYGVKD. CDR3 protein: CAISELPDSNQPQHF. The CDR3 bases are TGTGCCATCAGTGAATTGCCTGATAGCAATCAGCCCCAGCATTTT.

V and J are TRBV10-3 and TRBJ2-6; perhaps TRBD1 as D (6 bases). This CDR3 spans 18 amino acids. The V gene lost 0 bases and the J gene lost 2 bases, with 14 bases spanning the gap. The germline CDR1 and CDR2 sequences are ENHRY and SYGVKD. The CDR3 loop is CAISESSTYRAGANVLTF. The DNA for the CDR3 is TGTGCCATCAGTGAGTCGTCAACTTACAGGGCTGGGGCCAACGTCCTGACTTTC.

The gene calls are TRBV9 and TRBJ2-1; maybe TRBD1 (5 bases). CDR3 length: 13 residues. The germline gives CDR1 SGDLS, CDR2 YYNGEE. V lost 4 bases to trimming and J lost 7 bases, with 12 bases between them. CDR3: CASSYDRGNEQFF. Here the CDR3 DNA reads TGTGCCAGCAGCTACGATAGGGGTAATGAGCAGTTCTTC.

The V gene is TRBV19, the J gene TRBJ2-1; 9 nucleotides agree with TRBD1. The CDR3 spans 18 residues. Unmatched junction bases numbered 14, after V lost 7 bases and J lost 1 base. The germline V gene encodes CDR1 LNHDA and CDR2 SQIVND (reference sequence). The CDR3 sequence: CASKVGQGALRSYNEQFF. In nucleotides, the CDR3 is TGTGCCAGTAAAGTGGGACAGGGAGCGCTGAGGTCCTACAATGAGCAGTTCTTC.

The chain uses TRBV5-8 and TRBJ2-7; maybe TRBD1 (7 bases). Trimming stripped 7 bases from V and 7 bases from J, with 15 bases between. CDR1 is SGHTS and CDR2 is YDEGEE in the germline V gene. This CDR3 spans 12 amino acids. DNA of the CDR3: TGTGCCAGCGTATCGACAGGGAGGGAGCAGTACTTC. Amino acids: CASVSTGREQYF.

The rearrangement uses TRBV6-5 and TRBJ1-1; 8 bases line up with TRBD1. Germline CDR1 is MNHEY and CDR2 is SVGAGI. J lost 5 bases, V lost 6 bases, and 8 bases had no gene match. The length of the CDR3 is 14 residues. The CDR3 sequence: CASRRTGGGTEAFF. DNA for the CDR3: TGTGCCAGCAGGCGCACAGGGGGTGGTACTGAAGCTTTCTTT.

The rearrangement uses TRBV11-3 and TRBJ1-3; D is possibly TRBD1 (5 bases). Per the germline V gene, CDR1 is SGHNT and CDR2 is YENEEA. V lost 5 bases and J 0 bases, leaving 11 bases between the germline ends. The CDR3 sequence is 15 residues long. CDR3 residues: CASSVGPNSGNTIYF. CDR3 coding DNA: TGTGCCAGCAGCGTGGGGCCGAACTCTGGAAACACCATATATTTT.

The chain couples TRBV7-2 to TRBJ1-1, with D maybe TRBD1 (5 bases). CDR3 size: 14 residues. V lost 4 bases to trimming and J lost 6 bases, with 15 bases between them. Germline CDR1 reads SGHTA; CDR2 reads FQGNSA. CDR3 loop: CASSSRGGLSEAFF. The CDR3 coding sequence is TGTGCCAGCAGCTCCCGGGGGGGTCTCTCTGAAGCTTTCTTT.

V and J are TRBV5-1 and TRBJ2-2; D not certain. This CDR3 spans 14 amino acids. Trimming left V 1 base short and J 1 base short, with 5 bases between. Germline loops: CDR1 SGHRS, CDR2 YFSETQ. For the CDR3, the DNA is TGCGCCAGCAGCTTGTCAGGGAACACCGGGGAGCTGTTTTTT. Translating gives CASSLSGNTGELFF. The entire variable domain, with the rest obtained from reference TRBV5-1 and TRBJ2-2, is as follows: KAGVTQTPRYLIKTRGQQVTLSCSPISGHRSVSWYQQTPGQGLQFLFEYFSETQRNKGNFPGRFSGRQFSNSRSEMNVSTLELGDSALYLCASSLSGNTGELFFGEGSRLTVL.

This chain connects TRBV6-4 to TRBJ2-1; D possibly corresponds to TRBD1 (6 bases). The CDR3 has 13 residues. Germline lookup yields CDR1 MRHNA and CDR2 SNTAGT. The V gene lost 4 bases and the J gene lost 4 bases, with 8 bases spanning the gap. This CDR3 is CASSAQGYNEQFF. CDR3 sequence (DNA): TGTGCCAGCAGTGCACAGGGTTACAATGAGCAGTTCTTC.

The rearrangement links TRBV10-2 to TRBJ1-5; 7 bases fit TRBD1. V shed 4 bases, J shed 2 bases, and the junction held 2 bases outside the gene matches. The CDR3 covers 14 residues. Germline lookup yields CDR1 WSHSY and CDR2 SAAADI. The CDR3 here is CASSVGQGNQPQHF. In nucleotides, the CDR3 is TGCGCCAGCAGTGTCGGACAGGGCAATCAGCCCCAGCATTTT.

V gene TRBV28 combines with J gene TRBJ1-2; a possible D gene is TRBD1 (5 bases). CDR3 size: 14 residues. Germline lookup yields CDR1 MDHEN and CDR2 SYDVKM. The germline V and J ends were trimmed by 3 bases and 6 bases, with 14 bases remaining between them. Here the CDR3 DNA reads TGTGCCAGCAGTTTGAGACAGCTTCTGGATGGCTACACCTTC. As protein: CASSLRQLLDGYTF.

V gene TRBV5-6 combines with J gene TRBJ1-5; D is uncertain. The CDR3 spans 14 residues. Trimming shortened V by 1 base and J by 4 bases, and 9 bases separated the two germline ends. Germline values: CDR1 SGHDT, CDR2 YYEEEE. In DNA, the CDR3 is TGTGCCAGCAGCTTGTTAACAACAAATCAGCCCCAGCATTTT. Its protein is CASSLLTTNQPQHF.

The genes are TRBV12-5 and TRBJ2-2, with a possible D match to TRBD1 (5 bases). The V and J ends lost 0 bases and 0 bases respectively, with 14 bases between them. CDR1 and CDR2 from the germline V gene are LGHNT and FRNRAP. The CDR3 is 18 amino acids. The CDR3 sequence: CASGLVPDGQSNTGELFF. The CDR3 DNA reads TGTGCTAGTGGTTTGGTACCGGACGGACAATCGAACACCGGGGAGCTGTTTTTT.